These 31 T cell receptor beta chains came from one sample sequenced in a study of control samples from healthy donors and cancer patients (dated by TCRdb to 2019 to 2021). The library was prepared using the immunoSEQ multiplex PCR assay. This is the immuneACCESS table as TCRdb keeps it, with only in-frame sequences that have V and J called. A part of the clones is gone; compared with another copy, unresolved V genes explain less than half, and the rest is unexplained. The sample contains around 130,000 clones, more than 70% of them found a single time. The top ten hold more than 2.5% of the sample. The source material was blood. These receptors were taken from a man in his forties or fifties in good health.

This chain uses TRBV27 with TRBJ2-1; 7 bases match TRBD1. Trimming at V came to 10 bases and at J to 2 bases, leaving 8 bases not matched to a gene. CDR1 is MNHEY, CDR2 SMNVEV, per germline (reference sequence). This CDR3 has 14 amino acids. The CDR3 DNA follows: TGTGCCACCCTCACCACAGGGGCCTACAATGAGCAGTTCTTC. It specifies CATLTTGAYNEQFF.

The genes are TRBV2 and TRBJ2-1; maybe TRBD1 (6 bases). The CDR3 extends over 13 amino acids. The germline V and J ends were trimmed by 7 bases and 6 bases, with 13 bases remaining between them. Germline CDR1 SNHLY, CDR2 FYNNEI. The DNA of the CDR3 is TGTGCCAGCAATAAGGACAGCCGCAATGAGCAGTTCTTC. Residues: CASNKDSRNEQFF.

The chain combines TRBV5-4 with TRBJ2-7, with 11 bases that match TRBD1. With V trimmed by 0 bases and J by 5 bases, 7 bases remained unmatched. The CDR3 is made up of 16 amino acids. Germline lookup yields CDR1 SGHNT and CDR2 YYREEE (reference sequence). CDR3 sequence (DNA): TGTGCCAGCAGCTTGGCCACAAGGACAGGGGGCGACGAGCAGTACTTC. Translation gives CASSLATRTGGDEQYF.

In DNA, the CDR3 is TGTGCCAGCAGTGAAGCTGAGGTTGGCACCGGGGAGCTGTTTTTT. The encoded protein is CASSEAEVGTGELFF. This chain links TRBV2 with TRBJ2-2; D call uncertain. Between the trimmed V and J ends, which lost 0 bases and 4 bases, there was a span of 9 bases. The CDR3 has 15 amino acids. The germline CDR1 and CDR2 sequences are SNHLY and FYNNEI.

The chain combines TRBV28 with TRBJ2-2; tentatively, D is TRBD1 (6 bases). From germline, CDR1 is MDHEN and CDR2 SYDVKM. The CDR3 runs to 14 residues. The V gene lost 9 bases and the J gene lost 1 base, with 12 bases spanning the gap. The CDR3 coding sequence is TGTGCCAGTAGACAGGCGCTGAACACCGGGGAGCTGTTTTTT. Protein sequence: CASRQALNTGELFF.

The CDR3 coding sequence is TGCGCCAGCAGCTTGGCCTGGATGAGTACGCAGTATTTT. It specifies CASSLAWMSTQYF. This chain links TRBV5-1 with TRBJ2-3; D not certain. V was shortened by 0 bases and J by 8 bases, with 10 bases between the two germline ends. CDR3 length: 13 amino acids. The V gene's germline CDR1 is SGHRS and CDR2 YFSETQ.

This CDR3 reads CASGGYNEQFF. CDR3 nucleotide sequence: TGTGCCAGCGGCGGGTACAATGAGCAGTTCTTC. V usage is TRBV2 and J usage is TRBJ2-1; tentatively, D is TRBD2 (5 bases). The CDR3 spans 11 residues. V was trimmed by 8 bases and J by 4 bases, leaving 6 bases between them. Germline values: CDR1 SNHLY, CDR2 FYNNEI. The full variable domain, completed using reference TRBV2 and TRBJ2-1, is EPEVTQTPSHQVTQMGQEVILRCVPISNHLYFYWYRQILGQKVEFLVSFYNNEISEKSEIFDDQFSVERPDGSNFTLKIRSTKLEDSAMYFCASGGYNEQFFGPGTRLTVL.

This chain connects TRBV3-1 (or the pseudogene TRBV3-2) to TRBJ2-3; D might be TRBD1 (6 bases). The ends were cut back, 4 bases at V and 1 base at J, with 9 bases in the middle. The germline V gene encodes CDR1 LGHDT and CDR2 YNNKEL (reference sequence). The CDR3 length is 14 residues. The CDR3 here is CASSPRTGTDTQYF. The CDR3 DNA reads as TGTGCCAGCAGCCCCCGGACAGGCACAGATACGCAGTATTTT.

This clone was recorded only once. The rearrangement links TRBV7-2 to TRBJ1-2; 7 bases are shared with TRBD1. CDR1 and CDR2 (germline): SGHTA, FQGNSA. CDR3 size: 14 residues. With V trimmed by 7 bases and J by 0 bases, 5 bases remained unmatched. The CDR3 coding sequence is TGTGCCAGCAAACGAGACAGGGCTAACTATGGCTACACCTTC. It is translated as CASKRDRANYGYTF.

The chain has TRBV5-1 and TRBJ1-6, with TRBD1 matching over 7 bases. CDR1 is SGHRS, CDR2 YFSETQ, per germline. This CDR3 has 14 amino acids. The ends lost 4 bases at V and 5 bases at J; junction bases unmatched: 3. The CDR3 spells CASSTGQDNSPLHF. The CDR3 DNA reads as TGCGCCAGCAGCACCGGACAGGATAATTCACCCCTCCACTTT.

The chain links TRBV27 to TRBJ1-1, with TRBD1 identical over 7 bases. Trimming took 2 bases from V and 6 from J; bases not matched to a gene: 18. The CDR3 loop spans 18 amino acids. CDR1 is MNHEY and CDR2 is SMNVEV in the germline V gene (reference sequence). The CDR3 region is CASSLGLGQASFQAEAFF. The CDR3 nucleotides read TGTGCCAGCAGTTTAGGGTTAGGACAGGCCTCGTTTCAGGCTGAAGCTTTCTTT.

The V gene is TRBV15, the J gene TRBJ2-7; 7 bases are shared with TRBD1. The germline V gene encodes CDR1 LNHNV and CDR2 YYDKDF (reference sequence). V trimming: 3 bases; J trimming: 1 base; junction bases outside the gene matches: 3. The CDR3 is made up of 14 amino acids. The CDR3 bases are TGTGCCACCAGCAGCCCGGGACAGTCCTACGAGCAGTACTTC. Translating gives CATSSPGQSYEQYF.

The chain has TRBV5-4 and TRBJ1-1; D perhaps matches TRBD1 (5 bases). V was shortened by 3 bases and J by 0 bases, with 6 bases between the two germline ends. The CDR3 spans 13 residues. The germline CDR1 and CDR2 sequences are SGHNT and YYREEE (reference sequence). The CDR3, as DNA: TGTGCCAGCAGCTCGACAGTGAACACTGAAGCTTTCTTT. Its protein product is CASSSTVNTEAFF. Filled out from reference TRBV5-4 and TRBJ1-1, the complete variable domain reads ETGVTQSPTHLIKTRGQQVTLRCSSQSGHNTVSWYQQALGQGPQFIFQYYREEENGRGNFPPRFSGLQFPNYSSELNVNALELDDSALYLCASSSTVNTEAFFGQGTRLTVV.

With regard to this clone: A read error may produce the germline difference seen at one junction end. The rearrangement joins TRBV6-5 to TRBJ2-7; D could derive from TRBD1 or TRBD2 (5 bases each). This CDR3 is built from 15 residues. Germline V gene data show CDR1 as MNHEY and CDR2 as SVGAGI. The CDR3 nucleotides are TGTGCCAGCAGTGACTCGGGGCCGGGTTCCTACGAGCAGTACTTC. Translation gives CASSDSGPGSYEQYF.

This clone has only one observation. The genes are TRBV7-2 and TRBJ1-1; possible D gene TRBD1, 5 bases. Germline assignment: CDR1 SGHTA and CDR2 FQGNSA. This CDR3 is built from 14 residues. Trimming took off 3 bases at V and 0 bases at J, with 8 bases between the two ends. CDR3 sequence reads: CASSFSRVNTEAFF. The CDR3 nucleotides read TGTGCCAGCAGCTTTTCCAGGGTGAACACTGAAGCTTTCTTT. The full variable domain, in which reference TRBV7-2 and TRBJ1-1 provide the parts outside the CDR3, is GAGVSQSPSNKVTEKGKDVELRCDPISGHTALYWYRQSLGQGLEFLIYFQGNSAPDKSGLPSDRFSAERTGGSVSTLTIQRTQQEDSAVYLCASSFSRVNTEAFFGQGTRLTVV.

The CDR3 DNA reads as TGTGCCAGCAGCGAGGGATTCTCTGGGGCCAACGTCCTGACTTTC. The encoded protein is CASSEGFSGANVLTF. This sequence joins TRBV9 and TRBJ2-6; D call uncertain. Trimming shortened V by 3 bases and J by 0 bases, and 7 bases separated the two germline ends. Looked up from germline, CDR1 is SGDLS and CDR2 is YYNGEE. The CDR3 contains 15 residues.

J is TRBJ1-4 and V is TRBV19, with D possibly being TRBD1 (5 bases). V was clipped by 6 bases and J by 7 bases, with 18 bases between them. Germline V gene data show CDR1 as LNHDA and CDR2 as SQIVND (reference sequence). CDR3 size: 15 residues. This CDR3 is CASRKGQGRGEKLFF. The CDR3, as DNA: TGTGCCAGTAGGAAAGGGCAGGGACGGGGTGAAAAACTGTTTTTT. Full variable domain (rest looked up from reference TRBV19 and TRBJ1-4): DGGITQSPKYLFRKEGQNVTLSCEQNLNHDAMYWYRQDPGQGLRLIYYSQIVNDFQKGDIAEGYSVSREKKESFPLTVTSAQKNPTAFYLCASRKGQGRGEKLFFGSGTQLSVL.

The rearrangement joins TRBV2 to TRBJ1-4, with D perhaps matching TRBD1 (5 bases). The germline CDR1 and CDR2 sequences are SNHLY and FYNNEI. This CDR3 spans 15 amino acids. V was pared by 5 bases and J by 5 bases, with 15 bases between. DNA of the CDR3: TGTGCCAGCAGTCCAGTCCCGGGACGGAATGAAAAACTGTTTTTT. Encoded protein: CASSPVPGRNEKLFF.

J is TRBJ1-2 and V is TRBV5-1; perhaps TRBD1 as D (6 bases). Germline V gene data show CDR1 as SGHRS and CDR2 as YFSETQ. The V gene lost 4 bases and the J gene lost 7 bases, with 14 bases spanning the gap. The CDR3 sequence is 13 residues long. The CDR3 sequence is CASSEQGSGGYTF. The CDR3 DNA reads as TGCGCCAGCAGCGAACAGGGCAGTGGTGGCTACACCTTC.

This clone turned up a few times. CDR3 in DNA: TGTGCCAGCAGGGCCGGCGGGGAGGACATTCAGTACTTC. Its translation: CASRAGGEDIQYF. V usage is TRBV7-3 and J usage is TRBJ2-4, with D maybe TRBD2 (6 bases). V dropped 6 bases and J dropped 8 bases, with 14 bases sitting between them. The germline CDR1 and CDR2 sequences are SGHTA and FQGTGA. This CDR3 spans 13 amino acids.

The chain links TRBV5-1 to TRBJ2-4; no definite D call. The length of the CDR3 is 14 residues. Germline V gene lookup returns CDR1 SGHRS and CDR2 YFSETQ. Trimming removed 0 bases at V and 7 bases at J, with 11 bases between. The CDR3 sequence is CASSLGHDSNIQYF. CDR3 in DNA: TGCGCCAGCAGCTTGGGACATGATTCCAACATTCAGTACTTC.

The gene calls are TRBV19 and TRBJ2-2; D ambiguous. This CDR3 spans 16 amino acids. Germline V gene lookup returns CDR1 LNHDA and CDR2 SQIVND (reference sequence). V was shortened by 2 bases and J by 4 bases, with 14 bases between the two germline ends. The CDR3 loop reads CASSIFAQVGTGELFF. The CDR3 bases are TGTGCCAGTAGTATATTTGCGCAGGTCGGCACCGGGGAGCTGTTTTTT.

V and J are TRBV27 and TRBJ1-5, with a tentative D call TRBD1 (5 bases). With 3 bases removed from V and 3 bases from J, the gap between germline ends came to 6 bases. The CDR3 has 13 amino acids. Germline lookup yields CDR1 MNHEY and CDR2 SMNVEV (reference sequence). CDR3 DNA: TGTGCCAGCAGTTTGGGGCACAATCAGCCCCAGCATTTT. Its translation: CASSLGHNQPQHF.

The CDR3 protein is CSASGQLSFFSGTGYTF. The CDR3, as DNA: TGCAGTGCTAGTGGGCAGCTTTCCTTTTTTTCCGGGACTGGCTACACCTTC. V gene TRBV20-1 combines with J gene TRBJ1-2, with a possible D match to TRBD1 (5 bases). Germline V lookup: CDR1 DFQATT, CDR2 SNEGSKA (reference sequence). The CDR3 is 17 amino acids. Deletions cut 3 bases from V and 7 bases from J, with 27 bases between.

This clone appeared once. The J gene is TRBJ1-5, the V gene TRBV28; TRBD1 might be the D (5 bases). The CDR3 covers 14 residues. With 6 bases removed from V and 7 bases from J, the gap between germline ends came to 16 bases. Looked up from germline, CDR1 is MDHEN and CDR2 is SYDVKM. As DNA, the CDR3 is TGTGCCAGCAGCCTTCCCGACAGCCGCCAGCCCCAGCATTTT. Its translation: CASSLPDSRQPQHF.

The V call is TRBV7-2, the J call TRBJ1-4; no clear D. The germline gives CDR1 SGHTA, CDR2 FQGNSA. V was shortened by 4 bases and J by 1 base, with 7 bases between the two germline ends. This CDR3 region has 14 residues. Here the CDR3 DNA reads TGTGCCAGCAGCTCCCGGAGAACTAATGAAAAACTGTTTTTT. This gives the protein CASSSRRTNEKLFF.

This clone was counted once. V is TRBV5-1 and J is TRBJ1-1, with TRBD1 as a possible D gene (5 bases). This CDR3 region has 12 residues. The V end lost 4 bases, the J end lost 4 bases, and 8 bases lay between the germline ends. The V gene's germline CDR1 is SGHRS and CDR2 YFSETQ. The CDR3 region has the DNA TGCGCCAGCAGCCCGCAGGGCACTGAAGCTTTCTTT. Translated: CASSPQGTEAFF.

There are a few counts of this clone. The CDR3 DNA follows: TGTGCCTGGAGCATAGACTGTGAAGCTTTCTTT. Translation gives CAWSIDCEAFF. V is TRBV30 and J is TRBJ1-1, with D unresolved. The CDR3 has 11 residues. Trimming took 3 bases from V and 7 from J, leaving 9 bases between them. Germline V gene sequence: CDR1 GTSNPN, CDR2 SVGIG (reference sequence).

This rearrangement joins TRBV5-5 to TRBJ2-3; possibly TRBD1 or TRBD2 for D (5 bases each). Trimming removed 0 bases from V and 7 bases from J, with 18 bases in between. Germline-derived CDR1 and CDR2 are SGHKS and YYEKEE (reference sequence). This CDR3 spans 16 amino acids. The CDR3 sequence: CASSLAWGKGMNTQYF. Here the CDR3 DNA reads TGTGCCAGCAGCTTGGCCTGGGGGAAGGGTATGAATACGCAGTATTTT. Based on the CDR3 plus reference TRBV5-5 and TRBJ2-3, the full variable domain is DAGVTQSPTHLIKTRGQQVTLRCSPISGHKSVSWYQQVLGQGPQFIFQYYEKEERGRGNFPDRFSARQFPNYSSELNVNALLLGDSALYLCASSLAWGKGMNTQYFGPGTRLTVL.

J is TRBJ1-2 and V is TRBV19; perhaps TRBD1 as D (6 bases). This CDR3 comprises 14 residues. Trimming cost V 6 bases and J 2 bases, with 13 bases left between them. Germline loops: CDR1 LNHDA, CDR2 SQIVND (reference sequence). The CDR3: CASRQTGGNYGYTF. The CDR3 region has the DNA TGTGCCAGTAGGCAGACAGGTGGGAACTATGGCTACACCTTC.

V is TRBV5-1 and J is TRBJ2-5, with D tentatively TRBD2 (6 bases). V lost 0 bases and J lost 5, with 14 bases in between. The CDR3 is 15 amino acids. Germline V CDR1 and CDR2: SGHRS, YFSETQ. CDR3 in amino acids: CASSLGGGRGETQYF. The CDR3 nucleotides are TGCGCCAGCAGCTTGGGCGGAGGGAGAGGGGAGACCCAGTACTTC.